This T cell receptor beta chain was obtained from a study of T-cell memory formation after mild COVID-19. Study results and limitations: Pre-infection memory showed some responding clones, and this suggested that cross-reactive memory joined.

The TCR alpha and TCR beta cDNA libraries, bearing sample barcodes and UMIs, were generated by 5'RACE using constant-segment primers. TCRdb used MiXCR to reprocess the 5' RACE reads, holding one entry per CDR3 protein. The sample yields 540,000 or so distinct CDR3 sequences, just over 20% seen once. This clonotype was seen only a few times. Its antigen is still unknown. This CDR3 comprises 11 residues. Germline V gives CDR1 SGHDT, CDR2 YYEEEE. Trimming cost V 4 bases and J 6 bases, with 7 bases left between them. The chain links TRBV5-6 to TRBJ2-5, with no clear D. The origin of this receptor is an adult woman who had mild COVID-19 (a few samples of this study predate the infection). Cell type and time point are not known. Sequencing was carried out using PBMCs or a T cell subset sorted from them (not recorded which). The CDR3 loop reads CASSTRKTQYF. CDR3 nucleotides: TGTGCCAGCAGCACGAGAAAGACCCAGTACTTC.